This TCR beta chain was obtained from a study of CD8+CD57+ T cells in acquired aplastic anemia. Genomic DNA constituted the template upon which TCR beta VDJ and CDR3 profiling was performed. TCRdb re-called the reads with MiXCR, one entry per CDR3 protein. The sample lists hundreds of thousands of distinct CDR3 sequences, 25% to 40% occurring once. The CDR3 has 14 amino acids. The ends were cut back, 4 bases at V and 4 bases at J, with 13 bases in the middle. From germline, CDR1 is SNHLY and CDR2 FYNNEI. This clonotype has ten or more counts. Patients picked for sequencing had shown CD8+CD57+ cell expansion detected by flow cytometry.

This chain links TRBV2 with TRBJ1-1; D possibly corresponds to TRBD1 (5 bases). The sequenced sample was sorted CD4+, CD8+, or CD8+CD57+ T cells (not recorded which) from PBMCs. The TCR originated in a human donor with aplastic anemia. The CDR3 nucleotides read TGTGCCAGCAGTGTGGGGGGGGTCGGCACTGAAGCTTTCTTT. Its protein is CASSVGGVGTEAFF.